Listed below are T cell receptor beta chains from one sample, sequenced in a study of blood T cells in healthy people across ages. TCRdb re-called the 5' RACE reads with MiXCR, one entry per CDR3 protein. The data show 550,000 to 650,000 distinct CDR3 sequences, about 25% seen once. These data were also reused for a study on T cells of mothers and their children.

Sequences were obtained from blood. The receptors come from a boy aged 2 to 9 in good health. The CDR3 runs from the conserved cysteine through the conserved F or W. A D gene is named only where the DNA matches it firmly. A clone size is listed for some rows: how often the clone was seen (once, few, many), or a class if it is expanded.

>.|.|TRBV7-2|TRBJ1-2
TGTGCCAGCAGTTTTACCGGGTCCTTCTATGGCTACACCTTC
CASSFTGSFYGYTF
>.|.|TRBV7-2|TRBJ2-5
TGTGCCAGCAGCTTAGAGGTTCCTAACCCCGCGGACTTC
CASSLEVPNPADF
>.|TRBD1|TRBV13|TRBJ2-7
TGTGCCAGCAGCCATCTGAGGACAGGGTTCTACGAGCAGTACTTC
CASSHLRTGFYEQYF
>few|.|TRBV2|TRBJ2-7
TGTGCCAGCAGCGCCTCATGGGCTGGTTACGAGCAGTACTTC
CASSASWAGYEQYF
>.|.|TRBV7-9|TRBJ2-1
TGTGCCAGCAGCTTACGGACTCGAAACAATGAGCAGTTCTTC
CASSLRTRNNEQFF
>.|.|TRBV7-3|TRBJ1-1
TGTGCCAGCAGCGTTGACGGGGCGCTGAACACTGAAGCTTTCTTT
CASSVDGALNTEAFF
>.|TRBD1|TRBV27|TRBJ1-2
TGTGCCAGCAGTCCGTCACGTCGCGAGACAGGGAACCCCAACTATGGCTACACCTTC
CASSPSRRETGNPNYGYTF
>few|TRBD1|TRBV10-2|TRBJ2-1
TGCGCCAGCTGGGGGGACAGGGGGCAGAATGAGCAGTTCTTC
CASWGDRGQNEQFF
>few|.|TRBV5-1|TRBJ2-5
TGCGCCAGCAGCTTGGCTGGGTCGGAAGAGACCCAGTACTTC
CASSLAGSEETQYF
>.|.|TRBV7-2|TRBJ1-1
TGTGCCAGCAGCTTAGCGAAGGGGATGAACACTGAAGCTTTCTTT
CASSLAKGMNTEAFF
>few|.|TRBV9|TRBJ2-7
TGTGCCAGCAGTCCCCAGGGAATCCCTCTCGAGCAGTACTTC
CASSPQGIPLEQYF
>.|TRBD2|TRBV19|TRBJ2-1
TGTGCCAGTAGTACCCGGACTAGCGGGAGGGCCTACGTGTCCAATGAGCAGTTCTTC
CASSTRTSGRAYVSNEQFF
>few|.|TRBV7-3|TRBJ2-1
TGTGCCAGCAGCTTGACACGGGGGAGATACAATGAGCAGTTCTTC
CASSLTRGRYNEQFF
>.|TRBD1|TRBV6-1|TRBJ2-7
TGTGCCAGCAGTCGCGACATTATCGGGACAGACTACGAGCAGTACTTC
CASSRDIIGTDYEQYF
>.|TRBD2|TRBV30|TRBJ2-4
TGTGCCTGGAGTGGAAGACTAGCGCGAAACAAAAACATTCAGTACTTC
CAWSGRLARNKNIQYF
>.|.|TRBV2|TRBJ2-3
TGTGCCAGCACTCCGGCTAGCACAGATACGCAGTATTTT
CASTPASTDTQYF